These 5 T cell receptor beta chains originate from one sample sequenced in a study of human T cells and chemical hapten exposure. TCRdb redid the calling of the RACE reads with MiXCR, one entry per CDR3 protein. The repertoire includes around 380,000 distinct CDR3 sequences, around 5.5% of them detected once, and less than 9% sits in the top ten. Noted time point: pre-sensitization, week 0. Regarding treatment: therapeutic diphenylcyclopropenone sensitization with weekly scalp DPC. The material was whole blood, obtained in connection with sensitization to the hapten diphenylcyclopropenone (DPC). The receptor source for this set is a woman between 18 and 29 years old with alopecia areata. Some clones in this sample may be carry-over from other donors' samples.

This clonotype was detected ten times or more. This chain uses TRBV12-3 or TRBV12-4 with TRBJ1-4; 8 bases match TRBD1. Unmatched junction bases numbered 4, after V lost 6 bases and J lost 10 bases. This CDR3 spans 12 amino acids. CDR3: CASSSDRGKLFF. CDR3 sequence (DNA): TGTGCCAGCAGCTCCGACAGGGGAAAACTGTTTTTT.

This clonotype has a count of ten or more. The rearrangement links TRBV28 to TRBJ2-3; no clear D gene. Trimming took off 7 bases at V and 2 bases at J, with 10 bases between the two ends. Germline CDR1 MDHEN, CDR2 SYDVKM. This CDR3 is built from 13 residues. The chain's CDR3 is CASISSLTDTQYF. The CDR3 region has the DNA TGTGCCAGCATATCATCACTCACAGATACGCAGTATTTT.

The sample holds many counts of this clonotype. The rearrangement uses TRBV4-3 and TRBJ1-2, with a weak D call TRBD1 (5 bases). Trimming removed 0 bases at V and 8 bases at J, with 10 bases between. The CDR3 is 13 residues long. CDR1 and CDR2 (germline): LGHNA, YSLEER. CDR3 nucleotide sequence: TGCGCCAGCAGCCAAGACGGCACAGGCGGCTACACCTTC. Protein sequence: CASSQDGTGGYTF.

This clonotype appeared many times. The chain joins TRBV27 to TRBJ1-1; 8 nucleotides agree with TRBD1. In germline, CDR1 is MNHEY, CDR2 SMNVEV (reference sequence). V lost 6 bases, J lost 3 bases, and 9 bases stayed unmatched. This CDR3 is 15 amino acids long. The CDR3 is CASSQGAARYTEAFF. As DNA, the CDR3 is TGTGCCAGCAGCCAGGGGGCCGCTCGTTACACTGAAGCTTTCTTT.

This clonotype was seen repeatedly, ten times or more. The chain combines TRBV7-9 with TRBJ1-5, with 9 bases lining up with TRBD1. The CDR3 runs 15 residues. The V segment lost 5 bases and the J segment 9 bases; nucleotides outside the gene matches: 11. Germline values: CDR1 SEHNR, CDR2 FQNEAQ (reference sequence). CDR3 region: CASSPGTGFGSPQHF. The CDR3 nucleotides are TGTGCCAGCAGCCCTGGGACAGGGTTCGGGTCGCCCCAGCATTTT.